These 28 T cell receptor beta chains were sequenced from one sample in a study of cytomegalovirus exposure and HLA in healthy donors. The PCR used 60 Vbeta and 13 Jbeta primers. The method was immunoSEQ multiplex PCR; TCRdb's version includes in-frame clones alone and lacks a portion of them. Among roughly 140,000 clones listed, 85% were seen once. Source material: PBMCs. All receptors derive from a woman aged 18-29 years in good health and CMV-seronegative.

The gene calls are TRBV2 and TRBJ2-3, with D possibly matching TRBD2 (5 bases). V was shortened by 2 bases and J by 3 bases, with 15 bases between the two germline ends. This CDR3 comprises 16 residues. CDR1 and CDR2 (germline): SNHLY, FYNNEI. The CDR3: CASSEIPGGVTDTQYF. The CDR3 DNA follows: TGTGCCAGCAGTGAAATACCAGGAGGTGTGACAGATACGCAGTATTTT.

The rearrangement uses TRBV20-1 and TRBJ2-3; no reliable D call. There are 11 residues in the CDR3. The V gene lost 4 bases and the J gene lost 5 bases, with 7 bases spanning the gap. The germline V gene has CDR1 DFQATT and CDR2 SNEGSKA (reference sequence). The CDR3 DNA sequence: TGCAGTGCTATCCCGGGAGATACGCAGTATTTT. Its protein product is CSAIPGDTQYF.

V and J are TRBV6-5 and TRBJ1-5; weak D call: TRBD1 (5 bases). V was trimmed by 8 bases and J by 0 bases, leaving 8 bases between them. Germline assignment: CDR1 MNHEY and CDR2 SVGAGI. The CDR3 sequence is 13 residues long. DNA for the CDR3: TGTGCCAGCGGGGACTATAGCAATCAGCCCCAGCATTTT. Protein product: CASGDYSNQPQHF.

As DNA, the CDR3 is TGTGCCTGGAGTGTACTTGGACAGGGAAATGAAAAACTGTTTTTT. This sequence encodes CAWSVLGQGNEKLFF. The chain joins TRBV30 to TRBJ1-4, with 8 bases that match TRBD1. Germline V gene lookup returns CDR1 GTSNPN and CDR2 SVGIG (reference sequence). Losses at the gene ends were 0 bases for V and 5 bases for J; bases not matched to a gene: 5. This CDR3 is built from 15 residues. The entire variable domain, with the rest obtained from reference TRBV30 and TRBJ1-4, is as follows: SQTIHQWPATLVQPVGSPLSLECTVEGTSNPNLYWYRQAAGRGLQLLFYSVGIGQISSEVPQNLSASRPQDRQFILSSKKLLLSDSGFYLCAWSVLGQGNEKLFFGSGTQLSVL.

The rearrangement uses TRBV27 and TRBJ1-2; TRBD1 matches at 8 bases. V lost 3 bases to trimming and J lost 8 bases; unmatched junction nucleotides: 5. The length of the CDR3 is 13 residues. Germline-derived CDR1 and CDR2 are MNHEY and SMNVEV (reference sequence). In DNA, the CDR3 is TGTGCCAGCAGTTTCGGGACAGGCTACGGCTACACCTTC. Encoded protein: CASSFGTGYGYTF.

The CDR3 coding sequence is TGTGCCAGCCGCACGAGGAGGGATACGCAGTATTTT. This sequence encodes CASRTRRDTQYF. This chain uses TRBV6-5 with TRBJ2-3; D might be TRBD2 (5 bases). The V end was cut by 8 bases, the J end by 6 bases, with 12 bases between. From germline, CDR1 is MNHEY and CDR2 SVGAGI. The CDR3 extends over 12 amino acids.

The rearrangement links TRBV6-4 to TRBJ2-7, with D perhaps matching TRBD1 (6 bases). Germline V gene lookup returns CDR1 MRHNA and CDR2 SNTAGT. The CDR3 is made up of 16 amino acids. V was cut by 6 bases and J by 0 bases, with 18 bases left in between. The CDR3, as DNA: TGTGCCAGCAGGGAAAGACAGGAAACATCCTCCTACGAGCAGTACTTC. Translating gives CASRERQETSSYEQYF.

V is TRBV6-4 and J is TRBJ2-4; 8 bases fit TRBD1. The junction had 9 bases not matched to a gene; V was cut back by 6 bases and J by 8 bases. The germline V gene has CDR1 MRHNA and CDR2 SNTAGT. This CDR3 is 14 amino acids long. This CDR3 reads CASSETGAKDIQYF. As DNA, the CDR3 is TGTGCCAGCAGCGAGACAGGGGCCAAGGACATTCAGTACTTC.

Points on this clone: Different DNA sequences within this sample yield the same CDR3. This chain joins TRBV5-1 and TRBJ2-3; D gene ambiguous. This CDR3 is 13 amino acids long. Trimming took 4 bases from V and 0 from J, leaving 6 bases between them. Per the germline V gene, CDR1 is SGHRS and CDR2 is YFSETQ. CDR3 region: CASSQASTDTQYF. The DNA for the CDR3 is TGCGCCAGCAGCCAGGCTAGCACAGATACGCAGTATTTT.

The genes are TRBV19 and TRBJ1-2; unclear D gene. V was cut by 3 bases and J by 2 bases, with 7 bases left in between. CDR3 length: 13 residues. Germline lookup yields CDR1 LNHDA and CDR2 SQIVND (reference sequence). CDR3 nucleotides: TGTGCCAGTAGTATTTATGCGAACTATGGCTACACCTTC. It yields the protein CASSIYANYGYTF.

This clone was detected only a few times. The chain couples TRBV7-2 to TRBJ2-1, with TRBD2 identical over 8 bases. The V segment lost 1 base and the J segment 6 bases; nucleotides outside the gene matches: 5. Germline CDR1 is SGHTA and CDR2 is FQGNSA. The CDR3 contains 15 residues. The CDR3 here is CASSLDGRAVNEQFF. The CDR3, as DNA: TGTGCCAGCAGCTTAGACGGGAGGGCCGTCAATGAGCAGTTCTTC.

V usage is TRBV6-1 and J usage is TRBJ1-5; 8 bases are a match to TRBD1. Germline-derived CDR1 and CDR2 are MNHNS and SASEGT. V gave up 8 bases and J gave up 4 bases; unmatched junction bases: 10. This CDR3 has 15 residues. CDR3 in amino acids: CASDSVYRGNQPQHF. In DNA, the CDR3 is TGTGCCAGCGATTCGGTCTACAGGGGGAATCAGCCCCAGCATTTT.

This clone was seen a single time. V gene TRBV5-1 combines with J gene TRBJ2-7; the match to TRBD2 covers 8 bases. Germline CDR1 reads SGHRS; CDR2 reads YFSETQ. The CDR3 is made up of 15 amino acids. J was trimmed by 1 base and V by 4 bases; bases with no gene match: 7. The CDR3 region is CASSPERGLSYEQYF. CDR3 in DNA: TGCGCCAGCAGCCCCGAGCGGGGGCTATCCTACGAGCAGTACTTC.

This clone was detected only a few times. The chain carries TRBV7-2 and TRBJ2-5, with D perhaps TRBD2 (6 bases). Per the germline V gene, CDR1 is SGHTA and CDR2 is FQGNSA. Trimming cost V 11 bases and J 2 bases, with 15 bases left between them. The CDR3 consists of 13 residues. CDR3 amino acids: CAGAGGVQETQYF. The CDR3 DNA sequence: TGTGCCGGAGCGGGCGGAGTACAAGAGACCCAGTACTTC.

The J gene is TRBJ2-3, the V gene TRBV7-2; a weak D match, TRBD2 (6 bases). Trimming cost V 1 base and J 3 bases, with 11 bases left between them. Germline CDR1 and CDR2: SGHTA and FQGNSA. This CDR3 contains 15 residues. CDR3 sequence reads: CASSLDGGSTDTQYF. CDR3 coding DNA: TGTGCCAGCAGCTTAGATGGGGGGTCGACAGATACGCAGTATTTT.

The chain uses TRBV2 and TRBJ2-7; TRBD1 matches at 7 bases. The CDR3 covers 14 residues. The germline gives CDR1 SNHLY, CDR2 FYNNEI. V dropped 6 bases and J dropped 3; count of bases not matched to a gene: 8. CDR3 region: CASSVDGQDYEQYF. CDR3 bases: TGTGCCAGCAGCGTAGACGGACAGGACTACGAGCAGTACTTC.

The table lists this clone with a count of one. V and J are TRBV6-6 and TRBJ2-6, with unresolved D. Germline values: CDR1 MNHNY, CDR2 SVGAGI (reference sequence). The CDR3 loop spans 14 amino acids. With 4 bases removed from V and 0 bases from J, the gap between germline ends came to 4 bases. CDR3 sequence (DNA): TGTGCCAGCAGTTTAATCTCTGGGGCCAACGTCCTGACTTTC. It translates to CASSLISGANVLTF.

The genes are TRBV19 and TRBJ1-5; D is perhaps TRBD1 (5 bases). Between the trimmed V and J ends, which lost 4 bases and 11 bases, there was a span of 15 bases. Germline CDR1 and CDR2: LNHDA and SQIVND (reference sequence). CDR3 length equals 13 residues. CDR3 nucleotide sequence: TGTGCCAGTAGTAGAGGGACTTCTGAGGCCCAGCATTTT. Encoded protein: CASSRGTSEAQHF. The full variable domain, completed using reference TRBV19 and TRBJ1-5, is DGGITQSPKYLFRKEGQNVTLSCEQNLNHDAMYWYRQDPGQGLRLIYYSQIVNDFQKGDIAEGYSVSREKKESFPLTVTSAQKNPTAFYLCASSRGTSEAQHFGDGTRLSIL.

J is TRBJ1-5 and V is TRBV28; maybe TRBD1 (6 bases). The CDR3 is made up of 16 amino acids. Germline V gene lookup returns CDR1 MDHEN and CDR2 SYDVKM. Trimming stripped 2 bases from V and 2 bases from J, with 13 bases between. DNA for the CDR3: TGTGCCAGCAGTTTAGAGGCAGGGGTCCGCAATCAGCCCCAGCATTTT. This sequence encodes CASSLEAGVRNQPQHF.

The chain joins TRBV10-1 to TRBJ2-3; D possibly corresponds to TRBD1 (6 bases). This CDR3 is built from 14 residues. Between the trimmed V and J ends, which lost 5 bases and 7 bases, there was a span of 16 bases. CDR1 is WNHNN and CDR2 is SYGVQD in the germline V gene (reference sequence). In DNA form, the CDR3 reads TGCGCCAGCAGTAGAAACCGGGACAACAATACGCAGTATTTT. The encoded protein is CASSRNRDNNTQYF.

This clone has just one count. The J gene is TRBJ2-3, the V gene TRBV29-1, with D possibly matching TRBD2 (6 bases). Trimming left V 4 bases short and J 3 bases short, with 17 bases between. This CDR3 is built from 15 residues. Per germline, CDR1 SQVTM and CDR2 ANQGSEA. The CDR3 protein is CSVAGPGSRTDTQYF. The CDR3 DNA is TGCAGCGTTGCCGGGCCCGGGAGTAGGACAGATACGCAGTATTTT.

This sequence joins TRBV28 and TRBJ2-7; tentative D call: TRBD2 (6 bases). Germline V CDR1 and CDR2: MDHEN, SYDVKM. The CDR3 has 15 amino acids. V was shortened by 3 bases and J by 6 bases, with 18 bases between the two germline ends. The DNA for the CDR3 is TGTGCCAGCAGTTTTAATCGGAGGGGCCTTCCCGAGCAGTACTTC. Protein sequence: CASSFNRRGLPEQYF.

The chain is built from TRBV7-6 and TRBJ2-1, with 8 bases lining up with TRBD1. V lost 5 bases to trimming and J lost 7 bases; unmatched junction nucleotides: 13. The germline CDR1 and CDR2 sequences are SGHVS and FNYEAQ. The CDR3 is 16 residues long. The CDR3 protein is CASSDPTGASTNEQFF. CDR3 coding DNA: TGTGCCAGCAGCGACCCGACAGGGGCTTCCACAAATGAGCAGTTCTTC.

This clone appeared a single time. This chain joins TRBV30 and TRBJ2-7; a possible D gene is TRBD1 (6 bases). V lost 8 bases to trimming and J lost 0 bases, with 17 bases between them. CDR1 and CDR2 (germline): GTSNPN, SVGIG (reference sequence). This CDR3 contains 14 residues. The CDR3 spells CAGTTGTSSYEQYF. DNA for the CDR3: TGTGCCGGAACAACAGGGACCAGCTCCTACGAGCAGTACTTC. The full variable domain, its missing parts supplied by reference TRBV30 and TRBJ2-7, is SQTIHQWPATLVQPVGSPLSLECTVEGTSNPNLYWYRQAAGRGLQLLFYSVGIGQISSEVPQNLSASRPQDRQFILSSKKLLLSDSGFYLCAGTTGTSSYEQYFGPGTRLTVT.

The CDR3 here is CASSLAQTNEKLFF. The CDR3 DNA follows: TGCGCCAGCAGCCTCGCACAGACTAATGAAAAACTGTTTTTT. The chain uses TRBV5-1 and TRBJ1-4; D unclear. Germline CDR1 SGHRS, CDR2 YFSETQ. The V gene lost 4 bases and the J gene lost 2 bases, with 9 bases spanning the gap. CDR3 size: 14 residues.

The chain combines TRBV28 with TRBJ2-7, with TRBD2 as a possible D gene (5 bases). V shed 11 bases and J shed 3 bases, with 17 bases lying between them. The CDR3 length is 13 residues. Germline V gives CDR1 MDHEN, CDR2 SYDVKM. CDR3 loop: CASRGHFVYEQYF. The CDR3 nucleotides are TGTGCCTCACGGGGTCATTTTGTCTACGAGCAGTACTTC.

The rearrangement uses TRBV29-1 and TRBJ1-4, with 7 positions matching TRBD1. J gave up 8 bases and V 4 bases, and 10 bases lay outside the gene matches. The CDR3 has 14 amino acids. Germline values: CDR1 SQVTM, CDR2 ANQGSEA. This chain's CDR3 is CSVALDRVGEKLFF. The CDR3, as DNA: TGCAGCGTTGCTCTCGACAGGGTAGGAGAAAAACTGTTTTTT.

Details on this clone: The identical CDR3 is also encoded by other nucleotide sequences in the sample. The chain has TRBV12-5 and TRBJ1-2, with D possibly matching TRBD1 (5 bases). Germline assignment: CDR1 LGHNT and CDR2 FRNRAP. V lost 3 bases to trimming and J lost 8 bases, with 25 bases between them. CDR3 length: 17 amino acids. The CDR3 reads CASGFLPLTGPNRGYTF. CDR3 DNA: TGTGCTAGTGGTTTTTTACCATTAACAGGCCCAAATCGGGGCTACACCTTC.